The clone carrying this T cell receptor (beta chain) was recorded a few times. The antigen remains unidentified. Likely unrecorded immune exposures existed in these nominally healthy donors. The sample originates from a study of cytomegalovirus exposure and HLA in healthy donors. Study observations and caveats: Later analysis identified a missense DCLRE1C variant that was linked to TCR beta V- and J-gene trimming.

Germline V gives CDR1 SGHDN, CDR2 FVKESK. The CDR3 length is 15 residues. Trimming at V came to 3 bases and at J to 0 bases, leaving 2 bases not matched to a gene. Primers: 60 Vbeta forward and 13 Jbeta reverse. TCRdb's copy holds only in-frame clones and misses some; the assay was immunoSEQ multiplex PCR. The sample yields roughly 280,000 clones, around two thirds seen once. This chain connects TRBV14 to TRBJ2-1; 7 bases agree with TRBD1. Sequencing used PBMCs. The clonotype was recovered from a female donor in good health and CMV-seronegative. The CDR3 is CASSHWDSSYNEQFF. DNA for the CDR3: TGTGCCAGCAGCCACTGGGACAGCTCCTACAATGAGCAGTTCTTC.